This T cell receptor beta chain was sequenced in a study of regulatory T cells in long-lasting Graves disease. Regarding time point: persistent/refractory GD, antithyroid drugs over 5 years with positive TRAb. Extracted PBMC RNA gave rise to the TCR library. Construction of TCR beta libraries relied on iRepertoire HTBI primers and on Arm-PCR targeting CDR3 regions. TCRdb recomputed calls from the multiplex PCR reads with MiXCR, one row per CDR3 protein. The sample includes nearly 350,000 distinct CDR3 sequences, about 20% of them seen just once. With 0 bases removed from V and 2 bases from J, the gap between germline ends came to 4 bases. The CDR3 length is 12 residues. Germline CDR1 is DFQATT and CDR2 is SNEGSKA (reference sequence).

This chain connects TRBV20-1 to TRBJ1-1; D gene uncertain. The sample was peripheral blood mononuclear cells (PBMCs), taken when the disease was refractory, from a patient treated with antithyroid drugs. This sequence originates from a female donor with Graves disease. This chain's CDR3 is CSARDKNTEAFF. For the CDR3, the DNA is TGCAGTGCTAGAGACAAAAACACTGAAGCTTTCTTT.